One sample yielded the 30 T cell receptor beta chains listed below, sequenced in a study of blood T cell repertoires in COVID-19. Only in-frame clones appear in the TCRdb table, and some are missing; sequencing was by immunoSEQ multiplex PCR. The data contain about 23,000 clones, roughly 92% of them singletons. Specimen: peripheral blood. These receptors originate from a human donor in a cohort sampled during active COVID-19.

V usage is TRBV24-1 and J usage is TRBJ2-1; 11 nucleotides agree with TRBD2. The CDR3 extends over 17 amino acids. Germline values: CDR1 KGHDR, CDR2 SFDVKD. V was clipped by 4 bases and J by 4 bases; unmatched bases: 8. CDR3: CATSEPLAGGLYNEQFF. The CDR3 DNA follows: TGTGCCACCAGTGAACCGTTAGCGGGGGGGCTTTACAATGAGCAGTTCTTC.

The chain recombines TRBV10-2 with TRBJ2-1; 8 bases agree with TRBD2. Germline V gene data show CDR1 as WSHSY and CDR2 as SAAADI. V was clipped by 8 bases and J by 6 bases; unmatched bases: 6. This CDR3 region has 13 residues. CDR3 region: CASASGRGNEQFF. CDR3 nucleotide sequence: TGCGCCAGCGCCAGCGGGAGAGGCAATGAGCAGTTCTTC.

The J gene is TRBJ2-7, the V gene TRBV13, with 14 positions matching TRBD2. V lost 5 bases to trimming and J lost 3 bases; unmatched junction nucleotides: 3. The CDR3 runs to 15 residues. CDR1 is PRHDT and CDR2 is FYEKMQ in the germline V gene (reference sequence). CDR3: CASSLGTSGSYEQYF. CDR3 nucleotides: TGTGCCAGCAGCCTCGGGACTAGCGGGAGCTACGAGCAGTACTTC.

The CDR3 region has the DNA TGTGCCAGCAGCGCGGGACTGCCTAGCAATCAGCCCCAGCATTTT. Translation gives CASSAGLPSNQPQHF. The chain uses TRBV5-8 and TRBJ1-5; D might be TRBD1 (5 bases). Trimming took off 4 bases at V and 0 bases at J, with 11 bases between the two ends. Germline CDR1 reads SGHTS; CDR2 reads YDEGEE. The length of the CDR3 is 15 residues.

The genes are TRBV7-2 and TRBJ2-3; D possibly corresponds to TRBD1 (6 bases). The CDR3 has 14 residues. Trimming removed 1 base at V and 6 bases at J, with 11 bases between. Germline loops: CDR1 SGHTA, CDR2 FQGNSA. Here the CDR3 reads CASSLGYRDDTQYF. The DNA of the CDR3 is TGTGCCAGCAGCTTAGGATACAGGGATGATACGCAGTATTTT.

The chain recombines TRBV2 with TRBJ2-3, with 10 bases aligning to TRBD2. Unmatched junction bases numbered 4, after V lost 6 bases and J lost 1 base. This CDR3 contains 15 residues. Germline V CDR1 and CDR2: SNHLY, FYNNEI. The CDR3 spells CASRTGTSGTDTQYF. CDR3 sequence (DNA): TGTGCCAGCAGAACCGGGACTAGCGGCACAGATACGCAGTATTTT.

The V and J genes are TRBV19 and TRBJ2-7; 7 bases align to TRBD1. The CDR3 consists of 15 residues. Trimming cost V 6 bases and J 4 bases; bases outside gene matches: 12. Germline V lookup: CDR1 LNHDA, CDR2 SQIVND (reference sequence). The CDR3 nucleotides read TGTGCCAGTAGATTATCCTCGGGACAGATATACGAGCAGTACTTC. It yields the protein CASRLSSGQIYEQYF. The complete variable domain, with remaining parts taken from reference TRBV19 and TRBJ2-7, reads DGGITQSPKYLFRKEGQNVTLSCEQNLNHDAMYWYRQDPGQGLRLIYYSQIVNDFQKGDIAEGYSVSREKKESFPLTVTSAQKNPTAFYLCASRLSSGQIYEQYFGPGTRLTVT.

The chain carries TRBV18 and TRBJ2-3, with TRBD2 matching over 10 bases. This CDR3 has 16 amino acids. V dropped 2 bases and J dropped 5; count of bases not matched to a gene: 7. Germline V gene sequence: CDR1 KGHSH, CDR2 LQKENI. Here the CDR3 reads CASSPGLAGAGDTQYF. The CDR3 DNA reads TGTGCCAGCTCACCAGGCCTAGCGGGAGCTGGAGATACGCAGTATTTT.

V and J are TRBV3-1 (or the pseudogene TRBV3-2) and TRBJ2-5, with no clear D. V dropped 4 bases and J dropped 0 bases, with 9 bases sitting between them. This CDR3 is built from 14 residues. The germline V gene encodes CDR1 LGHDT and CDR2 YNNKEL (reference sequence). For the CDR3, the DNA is TGTGCCAGCAGCCCCAGGCGCGACCAAGAGACCCAGTACTTC. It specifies CASSPRRDQETQYF.

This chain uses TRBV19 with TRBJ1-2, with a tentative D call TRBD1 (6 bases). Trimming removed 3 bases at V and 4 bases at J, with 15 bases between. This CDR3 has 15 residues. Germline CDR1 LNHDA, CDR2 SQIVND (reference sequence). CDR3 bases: TGTGCCAGTAGTATTTCTCGGACAGCTTCCTATGGCTACACCTTC. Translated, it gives CASSISRTASYGYTF. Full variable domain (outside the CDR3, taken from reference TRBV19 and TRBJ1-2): DGGITQSPKYLFRKEGQNVTLSCEQNLNHDAMYWYRQDPGQGLRLIYYSQIVNDFQKGDIAEGYSVSREKKESFPLTVTSAQKNPTAFYLCASSISRTASYGYTFGSGTRLTVV.

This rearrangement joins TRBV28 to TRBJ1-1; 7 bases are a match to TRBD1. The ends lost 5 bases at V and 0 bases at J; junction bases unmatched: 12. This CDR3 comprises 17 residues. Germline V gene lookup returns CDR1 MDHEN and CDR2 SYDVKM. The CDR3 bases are TGTGCCAGCAGTCCCGGACAGGTGGAGGTTATGAACACTGAAGCTTTCTTT. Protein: CASSPGQVEVMNTEAFF.

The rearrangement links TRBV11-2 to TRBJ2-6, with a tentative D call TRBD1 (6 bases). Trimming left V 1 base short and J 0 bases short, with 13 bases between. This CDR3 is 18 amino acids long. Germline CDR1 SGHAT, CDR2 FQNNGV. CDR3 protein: CASSLAPGQRSGANVLTF. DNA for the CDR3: TGTGCCAGCAGCTTAGCCCCGGGACAACGCTCTGGGGCCAACGTCCTGACTTTC.

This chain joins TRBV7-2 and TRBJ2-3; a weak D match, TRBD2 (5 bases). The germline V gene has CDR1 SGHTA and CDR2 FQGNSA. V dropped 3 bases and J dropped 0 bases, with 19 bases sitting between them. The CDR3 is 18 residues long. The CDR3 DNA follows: TGTGCCAGCAGCTTGGTTCTTAGCGAGAGGTCTAGCACAGATACGCAGTATTTT. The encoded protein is CASSLVLSERSSTDTQYF.

The CDR3 protein is CATSSGTATYEQYF. Here the CDR3 DNA reads TGTGCCACCAGCAGCGGGACAGCAACCTACGAGCAGTACTTC. The V call is TRBV15, the J call TRBJ2-7; 7 bases map to TRBD1. Germline V gene sequence: CDR1 LNHNV, CDR2 YYDKDF (reference sequence). The CDR3 consists of 14 residues. Losses at the gene ends were 3 bases for V and 2 bases for J; bases not matched to a gene: 4.

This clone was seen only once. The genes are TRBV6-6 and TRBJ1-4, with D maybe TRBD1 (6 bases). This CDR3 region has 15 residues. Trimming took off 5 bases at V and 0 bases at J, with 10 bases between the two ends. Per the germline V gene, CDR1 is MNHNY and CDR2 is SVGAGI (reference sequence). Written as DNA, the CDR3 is TGTGCCAGCAGTCCCAGACAGGCAACTAATGAAAAACTGTTTTTT. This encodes CASSPRQATNEKLFF.

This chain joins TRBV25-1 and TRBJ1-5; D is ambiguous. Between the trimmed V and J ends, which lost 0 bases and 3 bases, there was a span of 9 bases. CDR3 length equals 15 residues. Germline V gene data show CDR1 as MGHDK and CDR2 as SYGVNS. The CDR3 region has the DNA TGTGCCAGCAGTGAATATTGGGCAGCCAATCAGCCCCAGCATTTT. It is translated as CASSEYWAANQPQHF.

The CDR3 nucleotides are TGTGCCATCACAAAGACTAGCGGAACCTACGAGCAGTACTTC. It yields the protein CAITKTSGTYEQYF. The chain recombines TRBV10-3 with TRBJ2-7; TRBD2 matches 9 bases. CDR3 size: 14 residues. The V segment lost 7 bases and the J segment 2 bases; nucleotides outside the gene matches: 6. Germline V lookup: CDR1 ENHRY, CDR2 SYGVKD.

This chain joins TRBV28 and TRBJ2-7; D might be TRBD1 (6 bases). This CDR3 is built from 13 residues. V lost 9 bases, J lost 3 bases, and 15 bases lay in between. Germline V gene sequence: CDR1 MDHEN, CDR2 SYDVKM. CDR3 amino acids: CASVLGASYEQYF. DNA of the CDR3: TGTGCCAGTGTTTTGGGGGCAAGCTACGAGCAGTACTTC.

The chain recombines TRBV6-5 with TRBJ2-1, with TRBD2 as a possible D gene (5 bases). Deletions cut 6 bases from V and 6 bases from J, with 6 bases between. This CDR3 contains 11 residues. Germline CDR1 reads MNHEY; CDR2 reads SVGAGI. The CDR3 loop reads CASRRGNEQFF. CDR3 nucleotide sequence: TGTGCCAGCAGACGGGGCAATGAGCAGTTCTTC.

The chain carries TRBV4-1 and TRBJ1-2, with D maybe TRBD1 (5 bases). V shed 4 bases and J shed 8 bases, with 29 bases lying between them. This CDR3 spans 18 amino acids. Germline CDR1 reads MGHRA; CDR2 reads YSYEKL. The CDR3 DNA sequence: TGCGCCAGCAGCCCCCTAGGCGGGGGAGGAGAGGGTTTGAGGGGCTACACCTTC. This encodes CASSPLGGGGEGLRGYTF.

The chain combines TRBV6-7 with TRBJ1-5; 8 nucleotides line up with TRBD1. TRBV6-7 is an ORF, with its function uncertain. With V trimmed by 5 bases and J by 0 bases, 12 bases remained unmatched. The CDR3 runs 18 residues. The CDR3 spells CASSPLDREDHSNQPQHF. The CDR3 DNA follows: TGTGCCAGCAGTCCTCTGGACAGGGAGGACCATAGCAATCAGCCCCAGCATTTT.

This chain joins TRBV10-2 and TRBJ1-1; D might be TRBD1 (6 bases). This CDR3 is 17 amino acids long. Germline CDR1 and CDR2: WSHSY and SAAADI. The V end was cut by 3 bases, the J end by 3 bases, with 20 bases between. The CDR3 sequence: CASSDGIGGRRDTEAFF. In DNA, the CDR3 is TGCGCCAGCAGTGACGGCATCGGGGGGCGCAGGGACACTGAAGCTTTCTTT.

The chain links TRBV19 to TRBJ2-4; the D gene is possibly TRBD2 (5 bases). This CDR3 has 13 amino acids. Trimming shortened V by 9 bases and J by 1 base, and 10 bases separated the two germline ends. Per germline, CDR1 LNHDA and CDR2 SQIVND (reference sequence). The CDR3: CASNGVAKNIQYF. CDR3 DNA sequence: TGTGCCAGCAACGGGGTTGCCAAAAACATTCAGTACTTC.

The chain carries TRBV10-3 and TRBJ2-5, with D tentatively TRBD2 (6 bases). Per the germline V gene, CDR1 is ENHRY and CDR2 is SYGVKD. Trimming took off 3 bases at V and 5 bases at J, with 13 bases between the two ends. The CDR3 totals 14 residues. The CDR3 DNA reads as TGTGCCATCAGTGACGGAGGAGGGGAGGAGACCCAGTACTTC. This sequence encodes CAISDGGGEETQYF.

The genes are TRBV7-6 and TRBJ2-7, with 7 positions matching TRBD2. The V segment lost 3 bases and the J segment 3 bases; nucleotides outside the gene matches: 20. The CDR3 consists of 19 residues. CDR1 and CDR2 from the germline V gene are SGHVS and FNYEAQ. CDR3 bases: TGTGCCAGCAGCTTTCAGTGGGAGGGCCCAGTAACCCGCCACTACGAGCAGTACTTC. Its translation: CASSFQWEGPVTRHYEQYF. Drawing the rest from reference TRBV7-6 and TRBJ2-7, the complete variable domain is GAGVSQSPRYKVTKRGQDVALRCDPISGHVSLYWYRQALGQGPEFLTYFNYEAQQDKSGLPNDRFSAERPEGSISTLTIQRTEQRDSAMYRCASSFQWEGPVTRHYEQYFGPGTRLTVT.

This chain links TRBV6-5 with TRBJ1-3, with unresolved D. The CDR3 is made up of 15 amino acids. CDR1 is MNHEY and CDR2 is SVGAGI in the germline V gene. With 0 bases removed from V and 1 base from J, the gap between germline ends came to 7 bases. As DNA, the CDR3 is TGTGCCAGCAGTTACTCGACACAATCTGGAAACACCATATATTTT. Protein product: CASSYSTQSGNTIYF.

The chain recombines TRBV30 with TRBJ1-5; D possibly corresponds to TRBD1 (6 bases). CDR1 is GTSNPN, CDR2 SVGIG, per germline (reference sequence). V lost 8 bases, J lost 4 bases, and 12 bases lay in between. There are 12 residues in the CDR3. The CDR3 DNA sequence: TGTGCCGCGGGGAGGGGGAATCAGCCCCAGCATTTT. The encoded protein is CAAGRGNQPQHF.

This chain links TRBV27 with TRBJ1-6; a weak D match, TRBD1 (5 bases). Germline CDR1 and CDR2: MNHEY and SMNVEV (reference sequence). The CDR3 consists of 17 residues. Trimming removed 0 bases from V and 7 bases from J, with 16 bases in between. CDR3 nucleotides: TGTGCCAGCAGTTTATCACTTCCGACAGTTTCCAATTCACCCCTCCACTTT. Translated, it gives CASSLSLPTVSNSPLHF.

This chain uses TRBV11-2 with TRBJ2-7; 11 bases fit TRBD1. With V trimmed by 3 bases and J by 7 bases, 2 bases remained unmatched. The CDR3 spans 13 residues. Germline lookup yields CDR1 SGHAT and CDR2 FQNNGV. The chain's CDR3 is CASSLDRGREQYF. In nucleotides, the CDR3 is TGTGCCAGCAGCTTGGACAGGGGGCGAGAGCAGTACTTC.

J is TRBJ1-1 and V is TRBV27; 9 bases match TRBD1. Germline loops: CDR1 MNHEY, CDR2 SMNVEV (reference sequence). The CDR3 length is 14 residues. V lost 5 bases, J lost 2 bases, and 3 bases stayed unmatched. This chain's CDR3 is CASSKDRGNTEAFF. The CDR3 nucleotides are TGTGCCAGCAGTAAGGACAGGGGTAACACTGAAGCTTTCTTT.